This entry features one TCR beta chain sequence. What it recognizes is unknown. These data originate in a study of OX40 agonist ivuxolimab in advanced cancers. About the study: The drug used for patients, ivuxolimab, was an agonistic anti-OX40 (CD134) antibody. Aged roughly 23 to 79 with a mean of approximately 60 years, they were about 80% male.

Study results and limitations: Expanded clones were, on average, more numerous among CD8+ T cells than CD4+.

The protocol was immunoSEQ multiplex PCR, while the TCRdb copy is restricted to in-frame clones and leaves out a portion. Counted here are approximately 41,000 clones, roughly 80% occurring once; the ten biggest clones make up about 2.5%. CDR3 length: 15 residues. Trimming cost V 0 bases and J 1 base, with 7 bases left between them. Germline lookup yields CDR1 SGHKS and CDR2 YYEKEE (reference sequence). The specimen comprised CD4+ or CD8+ T cells sorted from blood, sampled in a trial of the OX40 agonist ivuxolimab. The V call is TRBV5-5, the J call TRBJ2-2; no definite D call. The clonotype comes from an adult with an advanced solid tumor such as melanoma, head and neck, liver or kidney cancer. DNA of the CDR3: TGTGCCAGCAGCTTGGTGCCAGGGAACACCGGGGAGCTGTTTTTT. It is translated as CASSLVPGNTGELFF.